This TCR beta chain comes out of a study of T cell responses to AZD1222 COVID-19 vaccine. Whole-study findings and limits: With dominance at 160-218 and 743-854, vaccine-associated CD4 TCRs spanned spike. Repertoire sampling was restricted to post-peak T cell response timepoints. Donors were chiefly white British, with a greater number of females, and clonal diversity was perhaps underestimated.

About this clone itself: Its antigen remains unidentified.

Second-dose schedules of about 4 or about 12 weeks were combined. Using immunoSEQ multiplex PCR, the repertoire was profiled, and TCRdb retains in-frame clones only, with some absent. The table includes roughly 140,000 clones, 92% detected once. This clonotype was obtained from an adult who received the AZD1222 COVID-19 vaccine. Material: peripheral blood, obtained 28 days after the second AZD1222 dose.

This chain's CDR3 is CATSETPTGGRSNQPQHF. In DNA form, the CDR3 reads TGTGCCACCAGTGAAACCCCGACAGGGGGCAGGAGCAATCAGCCCCAGCATTTT. The chain joins TRBV24-1 to TRBJ1-5; 10 nucleotides line up with TRBD1. CDR1 is KGHDR and CDR2 is SFDVKD in the germline V gene. The CDR3 runs to 18 residues. J lost 1 base, V lost 4 bases, and 9 bases had no gene match.